This T cell receptor beta chain emerged from a study of OX40 agonist ivuxolimab in advanced cancers. For context, the study as a whole: Ivuxolimab was a fully human IgG2 agonistic monoclonal antibody targeting the costimulatory receptor OX40 (CD134). The paper covers the monotherapy dose-escalation part of the phase I ivuxolimab trial, which included N ≈ 54 patients. In the dose-escalation cohort, 65% to 90% of patients were male, and the mean age was about 55 years, with a range of roughly 20 to 79. The point of sequencing TCRbeta in the periphery was to test whether ivuxolimab changed TCR sequence diversity and drove clonal T-cell expansion. Partial responses occurred in three dose-escalation patients: two with cutaneous melanoma and one with hepatocellular carcinoma. Intravenous ivuxolimab was administered to patients every 2 weeks at six dose levels: 0.01, 0.1, 0.3, 1.5, 3 and 10 mg/kg. Prior anti-PD-1, anti-PD-L1 or anti-CTLA-4 therapy was permitted, and checkpoint inhibitors had been received by about 36% of dose-escalation patients. Of the approximately 54 patients in dose escalation, 19 had hepatocellular carcinoma, roughly 15 had melanoma, 9 had renal cell carcinoma and 9 had head and neck cancer.

Genomic DNA was isolated from the sorted cells so that the TCRbeta CDR3 region could be sequenced. The immunoSEQ Assay was used to sequence the TCRbeta CDR3 regions. Imported from immuneACCESS, the table was reduced by TCRdb to in-frame sequences with V and J called. These copies leave out some clones; in studies compared against another copy, an unresolved V gene accounts for under half, and the cause of the remainder is not known. The sample table shows 15,000 to 20,000 clones, and more than 65% are seen once. Around two fifths of the sample rests with the top ten. The trial excluded patients who had a history of autoimmune disease or who were on systemic immunosuppression. Peripheral blood for TCR sequencing was drawn from every dose cohort at baseline, at cycle 4 day 1 and at cycle 7 day 1. The samples were taken from a phase I, first-in-human, multicenter, open-label dose-escalation trial of ivuxolimab. Adults with locally advanced or metastatic melanoma, renal cell carcinoma, hepatocellular carcinoma or head and neck squamous cell carcinoma were enrolled in the trial. Before TCR sequencing, CD4+ T cells and CD8+ T cells from peripheral blood were sorted into separate populations.

Broader findings and caveats from the paper: In the 0.1-3.0 mg/kg groups, partial responders had among the lowest normalized peripheral clonal expansion, particularly in CD8+ T cells. At doses of 0.1 to 3.0 mg/kg, clonal expansion of both CD4+ and CD8+ blood T cells was observed from baseline to week 6. Antigen specificity was not determined for the clonally expanded peripheral T cells. Low levels of normalized T-cell clonal expansion were also shown by some nonresponding patients. After ivuxolimab, more expanded clones were found on average in CD8+ T cells than in CD4+ T cells.

Spanning cysteine to phenylalanine, the CDR3 consists of 14 amino acids. Only the CDR3 DNA stays, 42 bases, in frame from base 1. Trimming accounts for 2 bases at V and 6 bases at J, while the number of junction bases matched to no gene is 5. CDR1 MDHEN and CDR2 SYDVKM are derived from the germline V gene. About this clone: Its antigen remains undetermined. It has no much larger one-base neighbor in the sample; base qualities were not kept.

This specimen consisted of CD4+ or CD8+ T cells sorted from blood, obtained in a trial of the OX40 agonist ivuxolimab. The chain uses TRBV28 and TRBJ1-1, with TRBD1 identical over 8 junction bases. This sequence originates from an adult with an advanced solid tumor such as melanoma, head and neck, liver or kidney cancer. The DNA sequence is given as TGTGCCAGCAGTTTAGTCCAGGGGGCAGCTGAAGCTTTCTTT. The translation is CASSLVQGAAEAFF.